This T cell receptor (beta chain) was obtained from a study of T cell responses to AZD1222 COVID-19 vaccine (dated by TCRdb to the early 2020s). With respect to the entire study: AZD1222 recipients given second doses at about 4 weeks or at about 12 weeks were pooled, since spike-specific TCR depth and breadth were not found to differ between the two schedules. Enrollment into the trials was organized by age into subgroups of 18-55, 56-69 and 70-plus years, and those subgroups contained roughly 150, 30 and 60 TCR-sequenced participants, respectively. TCR sequencing covered over 230 trial participants: 200 to 210 given two doses of AZD1222 and 26 given two doses of MenACWY control vaccine. Study-wide findings and limitations: Because no day 14 peak-response samples were available, the repertoires could be characterized only after the peak T cell response. Reportedly, almost half of the unique spike-specific TCRs recognized epitopes lying outside the regions that are mutated in the B.1.351 and B.1.1.7 variants. In the small 56-69-year group, the increase in depth fell short of significance, most likely because of low power. CD4 TCRs associated with the vaccine covered the entire spike protein, and the dominant responses were in regions 160-218 and 743-854. Most participants were white British and females outnumbered males, and the authors suggested that clonal diversity may have been underestimated. Conclusions about previously exposed vaccinees are limited because only six or seven AZD1222 recipients were SARS-CoV-2 seropositive at baseline. A significant rise in spike-specific TCR breadth and depth was observed after two AZD1222 doses relative to day 0 and relative to MenACWY recipients.

The sample's time point label, decoded: baseline before first vaccination. Vaccinee samples were obtained from the UK trials COV001 and COV002, which included a single-blind randomized controlled phase 2/3 trial of AZD1222 (ChAdOx1 nCoV-19) in healthy adults. For TCRbeta chain sequencing, PBMC samples from trial participants were taken at day 0 and at day 28 after the second dose. The CDR3 runs 15 amino acids, cysteine and phenylalanine included. Just the 45-base CDR3 DNA is kept, in frame starting at base 1. The V end loses 5 bases and the J end loses 5 bases, and a stretch of 18 bases separates them. Looking up the germline V gene yields CDR1 MGHRA and CDR2 YSYEKL. The CDR3 regions of human TCRbeta chains were analyzed by immunosequencing. As for the original processing: Repertoire TCRs were checked for matches against a reference library of SARS-CoV-2-specific TCRs that had been generated using the MIRA antigen-specificity platform. Breadth was defined as the fraction of unique TCRs that were SARS-CoV-2-associated. Depth was defined as the fraction of total T cells that were SARS-CoV-2-associated. Using the MIRA data, every spike-specific TCR was mapped to the spike region that the TCR reacted to and assigned to either a CD4 or a CD8 class. Log10-transformed breadth and depth values were compared by one-way ANOVA with Sidak's multiple comparisons tests. As stored in TCRdb, this immuneACCESS dataset retains in-frame rearrangements with V and J assigned. A fraction of the clones does not appear; measured against another copy, unresolved V genes explain less than half of the discrepancy, and the remainder lacks a known reason. D and trimming come from the DNA, and the V and J calls and clone size come from that table. Recorded for this sample are roughly 35,000 clones; roughly 90% of them occurred a single time. The top ten clonotypes cover less than 7% of the sample.

Points on this clone: This receptor's antigen is unknown. Base-call qualities are not available, and no considerably larger clone is one nucleotide away.

The sequenced sample was peripheral blood, obtained on day 0 of AZD1222 vaccination. The sequence was collected from an adult in good health. This chain joins TRBV4-1 to TRBJ1-1, and TRBD1 may be the D gene, going by 6 matching bases. The nucleotides are TGCGCCAGCAGCGAACTCGAGGGGGGGGTAACTGAAGCTTTCTTT. Its coded protein is CASSELEGGVTEAFF.